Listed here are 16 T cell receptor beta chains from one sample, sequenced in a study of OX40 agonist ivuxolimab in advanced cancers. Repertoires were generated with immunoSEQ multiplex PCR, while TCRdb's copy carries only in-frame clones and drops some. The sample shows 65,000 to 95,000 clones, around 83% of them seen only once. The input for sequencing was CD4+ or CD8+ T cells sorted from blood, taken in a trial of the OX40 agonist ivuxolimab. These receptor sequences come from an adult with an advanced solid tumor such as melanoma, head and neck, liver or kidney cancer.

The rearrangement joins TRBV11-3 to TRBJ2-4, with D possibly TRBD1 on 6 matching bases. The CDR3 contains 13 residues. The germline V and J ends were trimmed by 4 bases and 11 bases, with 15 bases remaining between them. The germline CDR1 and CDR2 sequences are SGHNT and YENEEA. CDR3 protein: CASSSLLQGVQYF. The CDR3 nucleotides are TGTGCCAGCAGCTCGCTCCTACAGGGCGTTCAGTACTTC.

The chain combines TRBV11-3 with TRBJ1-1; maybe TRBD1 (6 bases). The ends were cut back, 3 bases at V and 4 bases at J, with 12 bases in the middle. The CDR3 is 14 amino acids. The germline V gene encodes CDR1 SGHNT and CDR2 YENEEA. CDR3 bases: TGTGCCAGCAGCTTCACAGGGTTAAGCACTGAAGCTTTCTTT. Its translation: CASSFTGLSTEAFF.

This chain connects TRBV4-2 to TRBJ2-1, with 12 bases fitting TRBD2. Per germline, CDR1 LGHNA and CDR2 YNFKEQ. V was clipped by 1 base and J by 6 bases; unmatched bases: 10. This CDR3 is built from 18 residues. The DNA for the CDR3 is TGTGCCAGCAGCCAAGTGAACCCGACTAGCGGGAGACCCAATGAGCAGTTCTTC. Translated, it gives CASSQVNPTSGRPNEQFF.

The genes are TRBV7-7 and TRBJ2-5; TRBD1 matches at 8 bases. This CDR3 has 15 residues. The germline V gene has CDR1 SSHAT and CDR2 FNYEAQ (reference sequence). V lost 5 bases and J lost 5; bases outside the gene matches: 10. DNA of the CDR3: TGTGCCAGCAGCCCCCGGACAGGGATGGTCGAGACCCAGTACTTC. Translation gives CASSPRTGMVETQYF.

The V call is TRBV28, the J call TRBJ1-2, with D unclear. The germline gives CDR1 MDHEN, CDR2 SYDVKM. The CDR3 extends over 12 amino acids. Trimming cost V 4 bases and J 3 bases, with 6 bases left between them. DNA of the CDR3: TGTGCCAGCAGTTGGAAGGACTATGGCTACACCTTC. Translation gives CASSWKDYGYTF.

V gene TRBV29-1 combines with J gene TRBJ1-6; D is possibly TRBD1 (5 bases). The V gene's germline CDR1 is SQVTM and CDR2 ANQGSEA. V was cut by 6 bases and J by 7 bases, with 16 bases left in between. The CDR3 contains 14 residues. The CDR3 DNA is TGCAGCGTCGGGACGGATAACCCCAATTCACCCCTCCACTTT. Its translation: CSVGTDNPNSPLHF.

CDR3 DNA sequence: TGCGCCAGCAGCTCAACCCGGGGAAACACAGATACGCAGTATTTT. This codes for CASSSTRGNTDTQYF. The genes are TRBV5-1 and TRBJ2-3; tentative D call: TRBD2 (5 bases). Germline V gene sequence: CDR1 SGHRS, CDR2 YFSETQ. Between the trimmed V and J ends, which lost 3 bases and 2 bases, there was a span of 13 bases. The CDR3 sequence is 15 residues long.

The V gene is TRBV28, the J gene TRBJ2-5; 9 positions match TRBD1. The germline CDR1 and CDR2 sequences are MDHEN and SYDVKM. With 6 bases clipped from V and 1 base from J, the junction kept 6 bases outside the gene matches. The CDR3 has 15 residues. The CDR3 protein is CASSGEDRGQETQYF. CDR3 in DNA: TGTGCCAGCAGCGGTGAGGACAGGGGCCAAGAGACCCAGTACTTC.

CDR3 sequence (DNA): TGTGCCAGCAGTCCCCTCGACCCCACAGATACGCAGTATTTT. Translation gives CASSPLDPTDTQYF. The gene calls are TRBV27 and TRBJ2-3; no firm D call. The V gene's germline CDR1 is MNHEY and CDR2 SMNVEV (reference sequence). Between the trimmed V and J ends, which lost 5 bases and 2 bases, there was a span of 11 bases. This CDR3 comprises 14 residues.

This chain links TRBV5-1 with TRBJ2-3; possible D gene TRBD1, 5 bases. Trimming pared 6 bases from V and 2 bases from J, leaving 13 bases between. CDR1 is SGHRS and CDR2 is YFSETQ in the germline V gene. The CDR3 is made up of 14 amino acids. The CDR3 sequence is CASIRDSNTDTQYF. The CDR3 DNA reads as TGCGCCAGCATCCGCGACAGCAACACAGATACGCAGTATTTT.

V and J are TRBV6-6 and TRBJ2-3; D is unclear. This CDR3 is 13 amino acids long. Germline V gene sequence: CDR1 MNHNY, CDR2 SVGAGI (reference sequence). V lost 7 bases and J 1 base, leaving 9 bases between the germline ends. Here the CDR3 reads CASIRRGTDTQYF. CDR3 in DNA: TGTGCCAGCATCCGACGGGGCACAGATACGCAGTATTTT.

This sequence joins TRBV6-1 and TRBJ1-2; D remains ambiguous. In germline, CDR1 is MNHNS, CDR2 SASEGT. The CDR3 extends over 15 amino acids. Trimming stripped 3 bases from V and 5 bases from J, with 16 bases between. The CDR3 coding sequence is TGTGCCAGCAGTGAGGGAGCACTTCTTGGGTATGGCTACACCTTC. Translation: CASSEGALLGYGYTF.

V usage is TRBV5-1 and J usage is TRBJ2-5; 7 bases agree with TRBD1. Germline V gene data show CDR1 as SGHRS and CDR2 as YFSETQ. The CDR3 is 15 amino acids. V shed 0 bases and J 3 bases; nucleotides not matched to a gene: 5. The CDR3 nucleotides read TGCGCCAGCAGCTTGGACAGGGGAATGGAAGAGACCCAGTACTTC. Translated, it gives CASSLDRGMEETQYF.

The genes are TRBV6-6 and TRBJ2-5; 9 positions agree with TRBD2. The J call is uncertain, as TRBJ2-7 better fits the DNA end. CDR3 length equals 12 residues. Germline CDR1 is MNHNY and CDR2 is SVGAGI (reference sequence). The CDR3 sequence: CASSGGSYEQYF. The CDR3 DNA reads TGTGCCAGTAGCGGGGGTTCCTACGAGCAGTACTTC.

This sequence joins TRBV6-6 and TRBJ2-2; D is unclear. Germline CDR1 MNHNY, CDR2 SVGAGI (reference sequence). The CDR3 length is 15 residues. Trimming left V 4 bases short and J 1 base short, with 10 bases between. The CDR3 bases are TGTGCCAGCAGTTTCTACCCCCGGAACACCGGGGAGCTGTTTTTT. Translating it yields CASSFYPRNTGELFF.

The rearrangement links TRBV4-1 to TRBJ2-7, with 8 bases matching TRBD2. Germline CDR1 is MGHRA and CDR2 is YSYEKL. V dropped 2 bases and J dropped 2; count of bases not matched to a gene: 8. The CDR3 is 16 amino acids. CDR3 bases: TGCGCCAGCAGCCAACCCCCTTCAGCGGGGGCCTACGAGCAGTACTTC. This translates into CASSQPPSAGAYEQYF.